The rows below give T cell receptor beta chains drawn from one sample of a study of OX40 agonist ivuxolimab in advanced cancers. The repertoire was sequenced with immunoSEQ multiplex PCR; TCRdb's copy has only in-frame clones and lacks some. The table records around 77,000 clones, 85% to 95% of them present only once. This material consisted of CD4+ or CD8+ T cells sorted from blood, taken in a trial of the OX40 agonist ivuxolimab. These receptors were collected from an adult with an advanced solid tumor such as melanoma, head and neck, liver or kidney cancer. Both conserved end residues are part of each CDR3. The D gene is left open where the match is weak. Not every row has a clone size; where given, it reads once, few, many or a size class.

cdr3_aa: CASVEGQGTYEQYF
cdr3_nt: TGTGCCAGCGTAGAAGGACAGGGGACCTACGAGCAGTACTTC
j_call: TRBJ2-7
d_call: TRBD1
v_call: TRBV6-5
clone_size: once

cdr3_aa: CASSLNTGNNEQFF
cdr3_nt: TGTGCCAGCAGTTTAAATACAGGGAACAATGAGCAGTTCTTC
j_call: TRBJ2-1
d_call: .
v_call: TRBV28
clone_size: once

cdr3_aa: CASSLGAGDSTDTQYF
cdr3_nt: TGTGCCAGCAGCTTAGGAGCGGGGGATAGCACAGATACGCAGTATTTT
j_call: TRBJ2-3
d_call: TRBD2
v_call: TRBV5-6
clone_size: .

cdr3_aa: CASSYRKTGGTEAFF
cdr3_nt: TGTGCCAGCAGTTACAGGAAGACGGGGGGCACTGAAGCTTTCTTT
j_call: TRBJ1-1
d_call: .
v_call: TRBV6-5
clone_size: .

cdr3_aa: CASSLAQNMNTEAFF
cdr3_nt: TGTGCCAGCAGCTTAGCCCAGAACATGAACACTGAAGCTTTCTTT
j_call: TRBJ1-1
d_call: .
v_call: TRBV7-6
clone_size: .

cdr3_aa: CATSRGLADYNEQFF
cdr3_nt: TGTGCCACCAGCAGGGGACTAGCGGACTACAATGAGCAGTTCTTC
j_call: TRBJ2-1
d_call: TRBD2
v_call: TRBV15
clone_size: .

cdr3_aa: CASSSPWEGGTEAFF
cdr3_nt: TGTGCCAGTAGTTCACCCTGGGAGGGCGGCACTGAAGCTTTCTTT
j_call: TRBJ1-1
d_call: .
v_call: TRBV19
clone_size: once

cdr3_aa: CASPTVVTRTDTQYF
cdr3_nt: TGTGCCAGCCCGACGGTAGTTACACGGACAGATACGCAGTATTTT
j_call: TRBJ2-3
d_call: .
v_call: TRBV18
clone_size: .

cdr3_aa: CASSVKPGTSGRKTDTQYF
cdr3_nt: TGTGCCAGCAGCGTTAAACCCGGGACTAGCGGGAGGAAAACAGATACGCAGTATTTT
j_call: TRBJ2-3
d_call: TRBD2
v_call: TRBV9
clone_size: .

cdr3_aa: CAWSFGGTHEQYF
cdr3_nt: TGTGCCTGGAGTTTTGGGGGTACCCACGAGCAGTACTTC
j_call: TRBJ2-7
d_call: .
v_call: TRBV30
clone_size: few

cdr3_aa: CASSYLENGYGYTF
cdr3_nt: TGTGCCAGCAGTTACTTAGAGAACGGCTATGGCTACACCTTC
j_call: TRBJ1-2
d_call: .
v_call: TRBV6-5
clone_size: .

cdr3_aa: CASSWGQLNTEAFF
cdr3_nt: TGTGCCAGCAGCTGGGGACAGTTGAACACTGAAGCTTTCTTT
j_call: TRBJ1-1
d_call: TRBD1
v_call: TRBV6-5
clone_size: once

cdr3_aa: CASSQDITTGLTSLHF
cdr3_nt: TGCGCCAGCAGCCAAGATATAACTACAGGGCTGACGTCCCTCCACTTT
j_call: TRBJ1-6
d_call: .
v_call: TRBV4-3
clone_size: few

cdr3_aa: CASSQSGPHNEQFF
cdr3_nt: TGTGCCAGTTCTCAGTCCGGCCCCCACAATGAGCAGTTCTTC
j_call: TRBJ2-1
d_call: .
v_call: TRBV19
clone_size: .

cdr3_aa: CASSSRALGNEQFF
cdr3_nt: TGTGCCAGCAGCTCCAGGGCCCTCGGCAATGAGCAGTTCTTC
j_call: TRBJ2-1
d_call: .
v_call: TRBV11-3
clone_size: .

cdr3_aa: CASSLVSRGSGDQPQHF
cdr3_nt: TGTGCCAGCAGTTTGGTCAGCAGGGGATCGGGCGATCAGCCCCAGCATTTT
j_call: TRBJ1-5
d_call: .
v_call: TRBV28
clone_size: .